This T cell receptor beta chain stems from a study of CD8+CD57+ T cells in acquired aplastic anemia. In the study overall: The DNA of sorted CD4+ and CD8+ cells averaged 3.2 ug.

CDR3 size: 12 residues. The germline gives CDR1 SGDLS, CDR2 YYNGEE. Patients who underwent sequencing had shown CD8+CD57+ cell expansion by flow cytometry. On this clonotype itself: The junction and the germline gene differ at one end; a read error may be behind it.

Genomic DNA acted as the template from which TCR beta VDJ combination and CDR3 sequence profiling were carried out. TCRdb used MiXCR to reprocess the reads, holding one entry per CDR3 protein. The sample lists fewer than 80,000 distinct CDR3 sequences, 60% to 75% occurring once. The receptor was derived from a human donor with aplastic anemia. Sequencing was carried out using sorted CD4+, CD8+, or CD8+CD57+ T cells (not recorded which) from PBMCs. The J gene is TRBJ2-1, the V gene TRBV9; TRBD1 or TRBD2 may be the D gene (6 bases each). The DNA for the CDR3 is TGCGCCAGCAGCGTATCGGGGGCCGAGCAGTTCTTC. This gives the protein CASSVSGAEQFF.